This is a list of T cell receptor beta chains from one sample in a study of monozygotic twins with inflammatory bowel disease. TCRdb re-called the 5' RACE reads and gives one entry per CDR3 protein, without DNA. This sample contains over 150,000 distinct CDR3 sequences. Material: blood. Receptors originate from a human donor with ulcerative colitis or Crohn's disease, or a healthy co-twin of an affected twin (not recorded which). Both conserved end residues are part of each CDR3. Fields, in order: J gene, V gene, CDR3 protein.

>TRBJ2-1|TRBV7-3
CASSLSREISYNEQFF
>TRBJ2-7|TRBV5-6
CASSSQGSYEQYF
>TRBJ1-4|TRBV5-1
CASSLGVGEVEKLFF
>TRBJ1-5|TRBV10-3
CAISGQGAYQPQHF
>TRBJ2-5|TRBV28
CASRFWETQYF
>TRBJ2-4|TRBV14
CASSQRWAGRNMQYF
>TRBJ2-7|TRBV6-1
CASRDRTGGTYEQYF
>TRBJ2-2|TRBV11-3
CASSFGKREADTGELFF
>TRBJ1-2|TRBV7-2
CASSLRLQGATYGHTF
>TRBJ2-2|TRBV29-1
CSALPGLAGGELFF
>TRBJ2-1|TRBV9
CASSRSGRADEQFF
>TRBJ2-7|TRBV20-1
CSAFGTVEDEQYF
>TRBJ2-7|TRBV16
CASNQQGLSYEQYF
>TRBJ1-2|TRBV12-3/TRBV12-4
CASSPDRYGYTF
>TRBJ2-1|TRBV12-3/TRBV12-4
CASTSLWRSSYNEQFF
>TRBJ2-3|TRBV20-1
CSAEGLAGGGFSTDTQYF
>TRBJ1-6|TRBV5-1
CASSSTGYNSPLHF
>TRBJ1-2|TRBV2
CASSESDGVGGYTF
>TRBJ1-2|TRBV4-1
CASSQDRAGGGYTF
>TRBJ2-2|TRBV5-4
CASSFAGGGELFF
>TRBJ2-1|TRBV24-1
CATSEIRTSVQFF
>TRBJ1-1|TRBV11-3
CASSLDGRGGSTEAFF
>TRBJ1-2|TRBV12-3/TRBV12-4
CASSLEQGIDGYTF
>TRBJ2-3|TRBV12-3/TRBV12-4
CASSFRAHGGDTQYF
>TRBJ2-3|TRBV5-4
CASSLFMGTDTQYF
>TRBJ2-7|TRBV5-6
CASSLGTNSGGYYEQYF
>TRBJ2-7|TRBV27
CASSLSRDSYEQYF
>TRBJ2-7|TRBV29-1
CSVETGESYEQYF
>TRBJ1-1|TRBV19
CASSPPGGSYTEAFF
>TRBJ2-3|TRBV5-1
CASSLEDRRAQYF
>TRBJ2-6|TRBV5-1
CASSRGTGANVLTF
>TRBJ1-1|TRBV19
CASRVRGWVNTEAFF
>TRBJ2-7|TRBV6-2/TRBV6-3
CASSFAGGAYEQYF
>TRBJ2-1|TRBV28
CASSLPSRHEQFF
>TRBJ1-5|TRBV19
CASSTPGVWSPQPQHF
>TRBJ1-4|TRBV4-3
CASSPGVGGGEKLFF
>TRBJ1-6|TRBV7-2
CASSLSGSRLGTPLHF
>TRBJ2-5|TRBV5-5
CASSFIQPKETQYF
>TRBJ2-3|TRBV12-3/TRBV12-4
CASSVTGITDTQYF
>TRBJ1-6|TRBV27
CASGLGAADSPLHF
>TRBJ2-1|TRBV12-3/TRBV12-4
CASSLLLGDEQFF
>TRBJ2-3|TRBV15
CATSSLSTDTQYF